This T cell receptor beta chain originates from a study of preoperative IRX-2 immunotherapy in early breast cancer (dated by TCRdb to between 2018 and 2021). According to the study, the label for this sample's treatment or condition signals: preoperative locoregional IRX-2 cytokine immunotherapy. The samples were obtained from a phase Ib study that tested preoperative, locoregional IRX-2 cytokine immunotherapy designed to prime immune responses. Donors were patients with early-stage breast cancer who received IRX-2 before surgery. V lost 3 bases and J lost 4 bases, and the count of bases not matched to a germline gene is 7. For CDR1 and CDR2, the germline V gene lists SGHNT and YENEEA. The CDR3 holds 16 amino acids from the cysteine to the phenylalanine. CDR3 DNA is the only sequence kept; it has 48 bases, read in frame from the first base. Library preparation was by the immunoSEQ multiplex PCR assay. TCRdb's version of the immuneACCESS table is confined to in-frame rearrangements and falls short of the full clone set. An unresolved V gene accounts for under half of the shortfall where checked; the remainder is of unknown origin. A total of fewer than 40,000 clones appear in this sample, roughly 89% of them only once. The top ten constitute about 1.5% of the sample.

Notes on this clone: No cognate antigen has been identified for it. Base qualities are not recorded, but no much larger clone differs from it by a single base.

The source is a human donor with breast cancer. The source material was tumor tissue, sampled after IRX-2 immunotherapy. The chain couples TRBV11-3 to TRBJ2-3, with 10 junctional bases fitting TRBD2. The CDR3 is CASSLVAGGVADTQYF. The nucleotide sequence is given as TGTGCCAGCAGCTTGGTAGCGGGAGGAGTTGCAGATACGCAGTATTTT.